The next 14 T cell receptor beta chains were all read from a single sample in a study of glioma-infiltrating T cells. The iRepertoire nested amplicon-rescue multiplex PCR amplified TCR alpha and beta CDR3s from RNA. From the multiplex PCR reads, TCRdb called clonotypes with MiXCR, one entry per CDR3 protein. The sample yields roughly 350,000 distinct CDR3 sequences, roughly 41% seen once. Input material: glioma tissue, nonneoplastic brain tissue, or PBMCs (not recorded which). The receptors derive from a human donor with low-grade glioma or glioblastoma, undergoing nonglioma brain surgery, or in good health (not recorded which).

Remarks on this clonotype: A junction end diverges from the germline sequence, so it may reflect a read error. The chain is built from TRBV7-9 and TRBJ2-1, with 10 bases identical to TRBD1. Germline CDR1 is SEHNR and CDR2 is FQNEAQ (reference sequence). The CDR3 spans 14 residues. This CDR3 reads CASSRTRQGAEHFF. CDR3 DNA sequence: TGTGCCAGCAGCCGTACTCGACAGGGGGCGGAGCATTTCTTC.

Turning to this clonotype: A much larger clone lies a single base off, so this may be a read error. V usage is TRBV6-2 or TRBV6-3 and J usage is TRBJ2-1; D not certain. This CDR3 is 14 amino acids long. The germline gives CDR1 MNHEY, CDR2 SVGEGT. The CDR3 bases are TGTGCCAGCAGTTACTCCCCCACCTACAATAAGCAGTTCTTC. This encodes CASSYSPTYNKQFF.

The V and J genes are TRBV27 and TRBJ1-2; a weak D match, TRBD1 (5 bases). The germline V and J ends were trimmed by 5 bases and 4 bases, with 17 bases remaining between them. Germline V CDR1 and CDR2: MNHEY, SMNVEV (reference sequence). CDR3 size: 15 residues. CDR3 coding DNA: TGTGCCAGCAGTCCCGCCCGGGACGGGATCTATGGCTACACCTTC. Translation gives CASSPARDGIYGYTF.

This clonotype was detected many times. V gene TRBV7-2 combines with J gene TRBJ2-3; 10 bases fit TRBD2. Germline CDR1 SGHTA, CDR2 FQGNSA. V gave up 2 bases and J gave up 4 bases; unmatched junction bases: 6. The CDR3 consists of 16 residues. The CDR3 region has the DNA TGTGCCAGCAGCTTACCAGCGGGAGGGCCAGCAGATACGCAGTATTTT. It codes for CASSLPAGGPADTQYF.

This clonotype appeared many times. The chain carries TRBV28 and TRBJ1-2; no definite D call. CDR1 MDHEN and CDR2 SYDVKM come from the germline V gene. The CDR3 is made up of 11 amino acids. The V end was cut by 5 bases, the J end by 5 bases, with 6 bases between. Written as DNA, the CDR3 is TGTGCCAGCAGTCGACGGTATGGCTACACCTTC. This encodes CASSRRYGYTF.

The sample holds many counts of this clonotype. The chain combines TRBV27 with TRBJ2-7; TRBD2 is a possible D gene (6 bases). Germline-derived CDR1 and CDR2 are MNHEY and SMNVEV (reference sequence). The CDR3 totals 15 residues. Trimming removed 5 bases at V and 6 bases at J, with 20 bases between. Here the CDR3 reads CASSPDTGGLIEQYF. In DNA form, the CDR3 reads TGTGCCAGCAGTCCTGACACAGGAGGACTAATCGAGCAGTACTTC.

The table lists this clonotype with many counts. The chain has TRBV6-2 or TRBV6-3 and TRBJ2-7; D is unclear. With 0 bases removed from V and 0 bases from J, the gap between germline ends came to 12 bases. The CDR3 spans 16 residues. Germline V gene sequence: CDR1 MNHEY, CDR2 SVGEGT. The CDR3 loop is CASSYSRLRSSYEQYF. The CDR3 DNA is TGTGCCAGCAGTTACTCGAGACTCAGGAGCTCCTACGAGCAGTACTTC.

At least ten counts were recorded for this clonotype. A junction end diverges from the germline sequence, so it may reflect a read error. In nucleotides, the CDR3 is TGTGCCAGCAGTTTAACTAGCGGGACTTACAATGAGCAGTTCTTC. Its translation is CASSLTSGTYNEQFF. The genes are TRBV5-1 and TRBJ2-1; 10 positions agree with TRBD2. Germline assignment: CDR1 SGHRS and CDR2 YFSETQ. This CDR3 is built from 15 residues.

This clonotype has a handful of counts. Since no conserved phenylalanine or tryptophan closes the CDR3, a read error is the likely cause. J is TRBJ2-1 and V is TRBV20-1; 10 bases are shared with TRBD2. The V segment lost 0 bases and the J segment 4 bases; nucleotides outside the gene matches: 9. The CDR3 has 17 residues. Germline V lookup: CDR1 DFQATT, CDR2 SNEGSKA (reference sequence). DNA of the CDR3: TGCAGTGCTAGAGATCAGAGCGGGAGGGCCGGGTACAATGAGCAGTTCCTC. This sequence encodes CSARDQSGRAGYNEQFL.

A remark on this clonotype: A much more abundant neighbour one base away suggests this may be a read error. CDR3 sequence (DNA): TGTGCCAGCAGTTACCTCAACCAGGGGCGGGGGGAAGAGAGCCAGTACTTC. Encoded protein: CASSYLNQGRGEESQYF. The J gene is TRBJ2-5, the V gene TRBV6-2 or TRBV6-3, with 8 bases lining up with TRBD2. CDR3 length: 17 amino acids. Germline V gene lookup returns CDR1 MNHEY and CDR2 SVGEGT.

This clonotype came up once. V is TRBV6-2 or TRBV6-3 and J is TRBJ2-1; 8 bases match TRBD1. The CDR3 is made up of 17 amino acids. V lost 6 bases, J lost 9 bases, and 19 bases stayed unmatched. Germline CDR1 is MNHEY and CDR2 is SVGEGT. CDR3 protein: CASSASEEAGGSTEQFF. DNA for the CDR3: TGTGCCAGCAGCGCTAGCGAGGAGGCAGGGGGCTCGACTGAGCAGTTCTTC.

The CDR3 DNA reads as TGTGCCAGCAGCCCTATAGGGAACACCGGGGAGCTGTTTTTT. It specifies CASSPIGNTGELFF. V and J are TRBV14 and TRBJ2-2, with D unresolved. V lost 4 bases and J 1 base, leaving 7 bases between the germline ends. Germline V gene data show CDR1 as SGHDN and CDR2 as FVKESK. CDR3 length equals 14 residues.

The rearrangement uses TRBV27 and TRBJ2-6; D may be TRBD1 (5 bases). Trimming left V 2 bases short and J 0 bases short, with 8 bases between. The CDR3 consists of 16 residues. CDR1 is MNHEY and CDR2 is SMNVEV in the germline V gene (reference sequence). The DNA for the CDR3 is TGTGCCAGCAGTTTACAGGGCCGCTCTGGGGCCAACGTCCTGACTTTC. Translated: CASSLQGRSGANVLTF.

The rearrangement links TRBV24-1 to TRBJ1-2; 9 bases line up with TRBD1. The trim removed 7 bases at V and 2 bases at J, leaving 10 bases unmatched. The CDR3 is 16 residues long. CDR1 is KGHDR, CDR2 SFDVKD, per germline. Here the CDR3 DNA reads TGTGCCACCAGCGATGAGGCGACAGGGGGAAACTATGGCTACACCTTC. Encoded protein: CATSDEATGGNYGYTF.